Presented here are 16 T cell receptor beta chains from one specimen sequenced in a study of PD-L1 blockade in urothelial cancer. Documented time point: pretreatment peripheral blood. Sequencing used immunoSEQ multiplex PCR; TCRdb keeps in-frame clones, though not all of them. Of 65,000 to 80,000 clones in the sample, almost 90% were seen once. The source was PBMCs, collected around atezolizumab (anti-PD-L1) treatment. The receptors originated from a man in his 70s with urothelial cancer.

V usage is TRBV5-1 and J usage is TRBJ2-7; perhaps TRBD2 as D (6 bases). The CDR3 is 15 amino acids. The germline V gene encodes CDR1 SGHRS and CDR2 YFSETQ. V lost 3 bases, J lost 4 bases, and 17 bases lay in between. In nucleotides, the CDR3 is TGCGCCAGCAGCTCGGTCGGGACTCAAGGATACGAGCAGTACTTC. Translation: CASSSVGTQGYEQYF.

The rearrangement uses TRBV7-2 and TRBJ2-7, with 9 positions matching TRBD1. V gave up 3 bases and J gave up 7 bases; unmatched junction bases: 10. The CDR3 totals 15 residues. Germline CDR1 SGHTA, CDR2 FQGNSA. The CDR3 reads CASSFGTGKLHEQYF. The DNA for the CDR3 is TGTGCCAGCAGCTTTGGGACAGGGAAGTTACATGAGCAGTACTTC.

The chain couples TRBV11-3 to TRBJ2-3, with 7 bases lining up with TRBD1. Trimming took 3 bases from V and 6 from J; bases not matched to a gene: 6. Per the germline V gene, CDR1 is SGHNT and CDR2 is YENEEA. The CDR3 has 14 amino acids. The CDR3 spells CASSFDRQGDTQYF. The CDR3 nucleotides are TGTGCCAGCAGCTTCGACCGACAGGGTGATACGCAGTATTTT. Full variable domain (rest looked up from reference TRBV11-3 and TRBJ2-3): EAGVVQSPRYKIIEKKQPVAFWCNPISGHNTLYWYLQNLGQGPELLIRYENEEAVDDSQLPKDRFSAERLKGVDSTLKIQPAELGDSAVYLCASSFDRQGDTQYFGPGTRLTVL.

The chain carries TRBV2 and TRBJ2-5, with 9 bases aligning to TRBD1. CDR3 length equals 15 residues. J was trimmed by 2 bases and V by 3 bases; bases with no gene match: 4. Germline loops: CDR1 SNHLY, CDR2 FYNNEI. The CDR3 DNA reads TGTGCCAGCAGTGATCCGGGACAGGGTCAAGAGACCCAGTACTTC. Its translation is CASSDPGQGQETQYF.

V is TRBV9 and J is TRBJ2-1; TRBD1 agrees at 7 bases. Per the germline V gene, CDR1 is SGDLS and CDR2 is YYNGEE. V was clipped by 4 bases and J by 7 bases; unmatched bases: 14. The CDR3 is made up of 16 amino acids. This chain's CDR3 is CASSPRPPGGVNEQFF. CDR3 sequence (DNA): TGTGCCAGCAGCCCACGCCCCCCAGGGGGAGTAAATGAGCAGTTCTTC.

The chain has TRBV27 and TRBJ2-1; D remains unclear. Germline assignment: CDR1 MNHEY and CDR2 SMNVEV (reference sequence). The ends were cut back, 3 bases at V and 4 bases at J, with 13 bases in the middle. The CDR3 extends over 15 amino acids. CDR3 DNA sequence: TGTGCCAGCAGTTTCCCCCTCGAGTTTTACAATGAGCAGTTCTTC. Its translation is CASSFPLEFYNEQFF.

The chain couples TRBV4-1 to TRBJ1-1, with unresolved D. Germline CDR1 and CDR2: MGHRA and YSYEKL. The CDR3 has 14 residues. The germline V and J ends were trimmed by 3 bases and 4 bases, with 12 bases remaining between them. The CDR3 nucleotides are TGCGCCAGCAGCCATCAGTCGATACGCACTGAAGCTTTCTTT. Its protein product is CASSHQSIRTEAFF.

The rearrangement joins TRBV19 to TRBJ2-2; the match to TRBD2 covers 10 bases. The germline V gene encodes CDR1 LNHDA and CDR2 SQIVND (reference sequence). The CDR3 sequence is 16 residues long. V lost 4 bases to trimming and J lost 5 bases; unmatched junction nucleotides: 7. CDR3 protein: CASSTPSGRETGELFF. CDR3 coding DNA: TGTGCCAGTAGTACCCCTAGCGGGAGAGAAACCGGGGAGCTGTTTTTT.

V usage is TRBV5-8 and J usage is TRBJ2-7; D remains unclear. The CDR3 spans 13 residues. With 2 bases removed from V and 3 bases from J, the gap between germline ends came to 9 bases. Germline CDR1 SGHTS, CDR2 YDEGEE. CDR3 sequence reads: CASSLREFYEQYF. CDR3 nucleotide sequence: TGTGCCAGCAGCTTACGAGAGTTCTACGAGCAGTACTTC.

The J gene is TRBJ2-1, the V gene TRBV7-2; perhaps TRBD1 as D (5 bases). There are 13 residues in the CDR3. Trimming took off 5 bases at V and 10 bases at J, with 15 bases between the two ends. CDR1 SGHTA and CDR2 FQGNSA come from the germline V gene. The CDR3: CASSLSQGREQFF. CDR3 bases: TGTGCCAGCAGCCTATCCCAGGGCCGAGAGCAGTTCTTC.

The chain's CDR3 is CASSIIAGGLNNEQFF. In nucleotides, the CDR3 is TGTGCCAGTAGTATCATAGCGGGAGGGTTAAACAATGAGCAGTTCTTC. This chain uses TRBV19 with TRBJ2-1; TRBD2 matches 11 bases. CDR1 and CDR2 from the germline V gene are LNHDA and SQIVND (reference sequence). The CDR3 sequence is 16 residues long. V was pared by 3 bases and J by 5 bases, with 6 bases of the junction left unmatched.

This chain connects TRBV4-2 to TRBJ2-1; no clear D. The germline V gene has CDR1 LGHNA and CDR2 YNFKEQ. The CDR3 is made up of 15 amino acids. V was cut by 2 bases and J by 4 bases, with 12 bases left in between. CDR3 nucleotides: TGTGCCAGCAGCCAACCAGGAAGTACATACAATGAGCAGTTCTTC. Its translation is CASSQPGSTYNEQFF.

J is TRBJ2-7 and V is TRBV10-3; 10 nucleotides match TRBD1. CDR1 is ENHRY, CDR2 SYGVKD, per germline. The CDR3 sequence is 15 residues long. Trimming took 4 bases from V and 6 from J; bases not matched to a gene: 9. The CDR3 region is CAISVSGTGVIEQYF. The CDR3 DNA reads TGTGCCATCAGTGTATCCGGGACAGGGGTTATCGAGCAGTACTTC.

Details on this clone: The junction differs from germline at one of its ends, possibly a read error. This chain's CDR3 is CASRRGTGNIF. For the CDR3, the DNA is TGTGCCAGTAGGCGGGGGACAGGGAACATCTTT. V usage is TRBV19 and J usage is TRBJ1-1; 9 nucleotides align to TRBD1. CDR1 is LNHDA, CDR2 SQIVND, per germline (reference sequence). There are 11 residues in the CDR3.

This clone appeared once. V usage is TRBV7-9 and J usage is TRBJ2-3; tentative D call: TRBD2 (7 bases). This CDR3 comprises 16 residues. CDR1 is SEHNR and CDR2 is FQNEAQ in the germline V gene (reference sequence). Trimming took off 3 bases at V and 0 bases at J, with 13 bases between the two ends. The CDR3 DNA sequence: TGTGCCAGCAGCTTTTCGGGGGGCCTCAGCACAGATACGCAGTATTTT. Translated, it gives CASSFSGGLSTDTQYF.

The rearrangement uses TRBV2 and TRBJ1-1, with TRBD1 as a possible D gene (6 bases). The CDR3 length is 14 residues. Germline V gene lookup returns CDR1 SNHLY and CDR2 FYNNEI. The V end was cut by 1 base, the J end by 4 bases, with 10 bases between. DNA for the CDR3: TGTGCCAGCAGTGAAGGCAGGGGCATCACTGAAGCTTTCTTT. This encodes CASSEGRGITEAFF.